This T cell receptor (beta chain) was identified during a study of blood T cell repertoires in COVID-19. Sequenced by immunoSEQ multiplex PCR; TCRdb stores in-frame clones only, minus some. The data hold fewer than 400,000 clones, with approximately 84% observed a single time. Trimming pared 6 bases from V and 0 bases from J, leaving 15 bases between. This CDR3 region has 15 residues. The germline CDR1 and CDR2 sequences are SQVTM and ANQGSEA. The genes are TRBV29-1 and TRBJ2-1; a possible D gene is TRBD1 (6 bases). Sequenced material: PBMCs or T cells enriched from blood (not recorded which). The TCR comes from a man aged 25 to 40 who had recovered from COVID-19. The CDR3 DNA sequence: TGCAGCGTACCGCAACAGGGCTTCTCCTACAATGAGCAGTTCTTC. Its translation: CSVPQQGFSYNEQFF.